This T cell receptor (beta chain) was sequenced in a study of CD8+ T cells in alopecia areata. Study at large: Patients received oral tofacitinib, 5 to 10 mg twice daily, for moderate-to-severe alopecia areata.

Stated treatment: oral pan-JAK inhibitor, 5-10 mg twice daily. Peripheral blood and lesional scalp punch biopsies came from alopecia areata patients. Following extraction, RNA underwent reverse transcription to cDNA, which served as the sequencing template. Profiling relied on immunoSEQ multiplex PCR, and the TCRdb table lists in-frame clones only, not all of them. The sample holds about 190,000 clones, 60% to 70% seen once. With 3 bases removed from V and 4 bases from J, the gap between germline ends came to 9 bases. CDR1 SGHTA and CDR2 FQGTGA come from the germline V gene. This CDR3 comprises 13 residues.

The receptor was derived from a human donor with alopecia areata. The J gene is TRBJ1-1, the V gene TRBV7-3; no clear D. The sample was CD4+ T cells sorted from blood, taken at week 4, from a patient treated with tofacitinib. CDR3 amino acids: CASSFGGSTEAFF. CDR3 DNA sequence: TGTGCCAGCAGCTTCGGCGGGAGCACTGAAGCTTTCTTT.